The rows below give T cell receptor beta chains drawn from one sample of a study of early T cells in non-severe SARS-CoV-2 infection. MiXCR was run by TCRdb on the 5' RACE reads, yielding one entry per CDR3 protein. The sample lists some 82,000 distinct CDR3 sequences, 9% to 13% occurring once. The material sequenced was whole blood. These receptors were obtained from an adult who was a healthcare worker with PCR-confirmed SARS-CoV-2 infection or an uninfected control (not recorded which). The CDR3 runs from the conserved cysteine through the conserved F or W. Fields, in order: J gene, CDR3 length, D gene, V gene, clone size, CDR3 protein, CDR3 DNA. The D gene is left open where the match is weak. Size tells how often a clone was seen (once, few, many) or the class of an expanded clone, and some rows leave it out.

>TRBJ1-5|13|.|TRBV19|many
CASTTGLWQPQHF
TGTGCCAGTACCACAGGGTTGTGGCAGCCCCAGCATTTT
>TRBJ2-7|12|TRBD1|TRBV29-1|many
CSVRRGNYEQYF
TGCAGCGTCCGCAGGGGGAACTACGAGCAGTACTTC
>TRBJ2-7|15|TRBD1|TRBV29-1|.
CSVVGRDRPTYEQYF
TGCAGCGTTGTAGGCCGGGACAGGCCTACCTACGAGCAGTACTTC
>TRBJ2-4|14|.|TRBV6-6|many
CASSYTAYKNIQYF
TGTGCCAGCAGTTACACGGCTTACAAAAACATTCAGTACTTC
>TRBJ1-2|12|TRBD1|TRBV20-1|many
CSARTGTYGYTF
TGCAGTGCTAGGACAGGGACCTATGGCTACACCTTC
>TRBJ2-5|16|TRBD2|TRBV12-3/TRBV12-4|many
CASSLGLAGGRETQYF
TGTGCCAGCAGTCTCGGACTAGCGGGGGGGCGAGAGACCCAGTACTTC
>TRBJ2-3|14|.|TRBV9|.
CASSSLALQDTQYF
TGTGCCAGCAGCTCCTTGGCGCTTCAAGATACGCAGTATTTT
>TRBJ2-5|17|.|TRBV21-1|.
CASSKVRNSGRRETQYF
TGTGCCAGCAGCAAAGTGAGGAATAGCGGGAGACGAGAGACCCAGTACTTC
>TRBJ1-2|14|TRBD1|TRBV20-1|few
CSARTLQGANGYTF
TGCAGTGCTAGGACCCTACAGGGGGCGAATGGCTACACCTTC
>TRBJ2-3|15|TRBD2|TRBV9|many
CASSVGTRSTDTQYF
TGTGCCAGCAGTGTCGGGACTAGGAGCACAGATACGCAGTATTTT
>TRBJ1-1|11|.|TRBV28|many
CASSFSSGAFF
TGTGCCAGCAGTTTCTCATCAGGAGCTTTCTTT
>TRBJ2-2|13|.|TRBV9|few
CASSVSPTGELFF
TGTGCCAGCAGCGTATCCCCTACCGGGGAGCTGTTTTTT
>TRBJ1-1|10|.|TRBV30|few
CAWERGRAFF
TGTGCCTGGGAGAGGGGGAGAGCTTTCTTT
>TRBJ2-7|18|.|TRBV7-6|many
CASSLRTTHGYTVYEQYF
TGTGCCAGCAGCTTAAGGACAACACACGGCTATACCGTCTACGAGCAGTACTTC
>TRBJ2-2|16|TRBD2|TRBV7-9|large
CASSQLAGGNTGELFF
TGTGCCAGCAGCCAACTAGCGGGGGGAAACACCGGGGAGCTGTTTTTT
>TRBJ1-4|17|TRBD1|TRBV5-1|many
CASSEGQGTNLNEKLFF
TGCGCCAGCAGCGAGGGACAGGGTACCAACCTTAATGAAAAACTGTTTTTT
>TRBJ2-2|13|.|TRBV7-3|many
CASSLRGTGELFF
TGTGCCAGCAGCTTGCGGGGCACCGGGGAGCTGTTTTTT
>TRBJ2-5|13|.|TRBV6-5|.
CASSYSTYQTQYF
TGTGCCAGCAGTTACTCGACGTACCAGACCCAGTACTTC
>TRBJ1-6|15|.|TRBV9|few
CASSVEGQGWSPLHF
TGTGCCAGCAGCGTAGAGGGGCAGGGGTGGTCACCCCTCCACTTT
>TRBJ1-1|15|.|TRBV28|few
CASSLWGSLNTEAFF
TGTGCCAGCAGTTTATGGGGCAGTTTGAACACTGAAGCTTTCTTT
>TRBJ2-7|17|.|TRBV7-9|.
CASSPGGGSYPTDEQYF
TGTGCCAGCAGCCCAGGGGGCGGGAGTTACCCTACGGACGAGCAGTACTTC
>TRBJ2-1|17|TRBD2|TRBV30|many
CAWSVSRSRGAYNEQFF
TGTGCCTGGAGTGTATCCCGGTCGCGGGGGGCGTACAATGAGCAGTTCTTC
>TRBJ1-3|17|TRBD1|TRBV9|.
CASSTRGQGYSGNTIYF
TGTGCCAGCAGCACCCGTGGACAGGGTTACTCTGGAAACACCATATATTTT
>TRBJ2-3|14|.|TRBV3-1|many
CASRWGLTTDTQYF
TGTGCCAGCCGATGGGGGCTTACAACAGATACGCAGTATTTT
>TRBJ1-2|11|.|TRBV11-3|.
CASSLADGYTF
TGTGCCAGCAGCCTAGCCGATGGCTACACCTTC
>TRBJ1-1|13|.|TRBV7-6|.
CASSLAVGAEAFF
TGTGCCAGCAGCTTAGCGGTGGGAGCTGAAGCTTTCTTT
>TRBJ1-6|13|.|TRBV12-3/TRBV12-4|.
CASSKAAPSPLHF
TGTGCCAGCAGTAAAGCCGCCCCCTCGCCCCTCCACTTT
>TRBJ1-6|15|TRBD1|TRBV20-1|.
CSARVTGTTDSPLHF
TGCAGTGCTAGAGTGACAGGGACAACGGATTCACCCCTCCACTTT
>TRBJ2-7|14|TRBD1|TRBV5-1|many
CASSFDRGAYEQYF
TGCGCCAGCAGCTTTGACAGGGGCGCCTACGAGCAGTACTTC
>TRBJ1-1|13|TRBD1|TRBV6-5|.
CASSRGTDTEAFF
TGTGCCAGCAGCCGAGGGACAGACACTGAAGCTTTCTTT
>TRBJ2-2|15|TRBD2|TRBV20-1|.
CSAYEGLAKSGELFF
TGCAGTGCGTACGAAGGACTAGCGAAGAGCGGGGAGCTGTTTTTT
>TRBJ1-3|14|.|TRBV7-8|many
CASSPRLSGNTIYF
TGTGCCAGCAGCCCCCGTCTCTCTGGAAACACCATATATTTT
>TRBJ2-5|17|.|TRBV7-2|many
CASSGPLGTEAQETQYF
TGTGCCAGCAGCGGACCACTCGGGACGGAGGCTCAAGAGACCCAGTACTTC
>TRBJ2-3|14|TRBD2|TRBV6-5|.
CASSQREGTDTQYF
TGTGCCAGCAGTCAGCGGGAGGGTACAGATACGCAGTATTTT
>TRBJ2-3|12|.|TRBV3-1|many
CASSQEGDTQYF
TGTGCCAGCAGCCAAGAAGGAGATACGCAGTATTTT
>TRBJ2-6|12|.|TRBV6-1|few
CASSSGANVLTF
TGTGCCAGTTCCTCTGGGGCCAACGTCCTGACTTTC
>TRBJ2-6|16|.|TRBV6-5|.
CASSYEQAEGANVLTF
TGTGCCAGCAGTTACGAACAGGCGGAAGGGGCCAACGTCCTGACTTTC
>TRBJ2-5|15|.|TRBV12-3/TRBV12-4|many
CASSSGGTHQETQYF
TGTGCCAGCAGTTCAGGCGGGACACACCAAGAGACCCAGTACTTC
>TRBJ1-4|14|.|TRBV2|many
CASSLNYLNEKLFF
TGTGCCAGCAGCTTAAACTACCTCAATGAAAAACTGTTTTTT
>TRBJ2-7|12|.|TRBV20-1|many
CSASGGLYEQYF
TGCAGTGCTAGCGGCGGTCTCTACGAGCAGTACTTC
>TRBJ2-7|15|.|TRBV5-1|many
CASSLGGTAYYEQYF
TGCGCCAGCAGCTTGGGAGGGACTGCTTACTACGAGCAGTACTTC
>TRBJ2-3|16|TRBD2|TRBV7-9|.
CASSLTSGGATDTQYF
TGTGCCAGCAGCCTCACTAGCGGGGGGGCCACAGATACGCAGTATTTT
>TRBJ1-1|14|.|TRBV7-6|many
CASSLGGMNTEAFF
TGTGCCAGCAGCTTAGGGGGCATGAACACTGAAGCTTTCTTT
>TRBJ2-2|15|TRBD1|TRBV5-6|many
CASSSGQTFNGELFF
TGTGCCAGCAGCTCGGGACAGACGTTCAACGGGGAGCTGTTTTTT
>TRBJ1-3|15|TRBD1|TRBV6-1|many
CAIDRGLSSGNTIYF
TGTGCCATCGACAGGGGGCTGAGCTCTGGAAACACCATATATTTT
>TRBJ1-2|19|.|TRBV12-3/TRBV12-4|many
CASSFGRSWEQGVNYGYTF
TGTGCCAGCAGTTTCGGTCGTTCATGGGAGCAGGGAGTTAACTATGGCTACACCTTC
>TRBJ2-2|12|.|TRBV24-1|.
CATSDFTGELFF
TGTGCCACCAGTGACTTCACCGGGGAGCTGTTTTTT
>TRBJ2-3|15|.|TRBV5-4|.
CASSLEAGPTDTQYF
TGTGCCAGCAGCTTGGAGGCAGGGCCCACAGATACGCAGTATTTT
>TRBJ2-1|19|TRBD1|TRBV11-2|few
CASSTLYRGRLQPYNEQFF
TGTGCCAGCAGCACCCTTTACAGGGGGCGATTACAACCCTACAATGAGCAGTTCTTC
>TRBJ2-1|14|.|TRBV7-7|few
CASSLGVSGNEQFF
TGTGCTAGCAGCTTAGGGGTTTCGGGCAATGAGCAGTTCTTC
>TRBJ2-1|15|TRBD1|TRBV19|many
CASSTRQGSYNEQFF
TGTGCCAGTAGTACAAGACAGGGTTCCTACAATGAGCAGTTCTTC
>TRBJ1-2|14|.|TRBV9|few
CASSAGDSLRGYTF
TGTGCCAGCAGCGCCGGAGACAGCCTTAGGGGCTACACCTTC
>TRBJ2-3|15|TRBD1|TRBV7-9|many
CASSLGQGVTDTQYF
TGTGCCAGCAGCCTGGGACAGGGGGTCACAGATACGCAGTATTTT
>TRBJ1-3|12|.|TRBV29-1|.
CSVSPSGNTIYF
TGCAGCGTTAGCCCCTCTGGAAACACCATATATTTT
>TRBJ1-4|16|TRBD1|TRBV10-3|few
CAISPSAGQGKEKLFF
TGTGCCATCAGCCCCAGCGCCGGACAGGGGAAGGAAAAACTGTTTTTT